These 26 T cell receptor beta chains share one sample of origin, sequenced in a study of blood T cell repertoires in COVID-19. Clones were sequenced by immunoSEQ multiplex PCR, and TCRdb holds only the in-frame ones, with some missing. Of approximately 290,000 clones listed, about 80% were seen once; the top ten hold roughly 14%. The sequenced sample consisted of peripheral blood. The source of these receptors is a person aged 70 to 85 with COVID-19, enrolled during active disease.

This clone was recorded once. This sequence joins TRBV4-3 and TRBJ1-2, with D unclear. With 0 bases removed from V and 3 bases from J, the gap between germline ends came to 5 bases. The CDR3 is made up of 13 amino acids. The germline gives CDR1 LGHNA, CDR2 YSLEER. The CDR3 region is CASSQDTYYGYTF. The CDR3 nucleotides read TGCGCCAGCAGCCAAGACACTTACTATGGCTACACCTTC.

This chain joins TRBV7-6 and TRBJ1-5, with D unclear. The germline V gene has CDR1 SGHVS and CDR2 FNYEAQ. CDR3 length: 13 residues. V was shortened by 1 base and J by 9 bases, with 10 bases between the two germline ends. CDR3 nucleotides: TGTGCCAGCAGCTTAGAGAGGGAGCGGCCCCAGCATTTT. Translating gives CASSLERERPQHF.

This clone was recorded a few times. The chain links TRBV7-3 to TRBJ1-2; D is possibly TRBD1 (5 bases). From germline, CDR1 is SGHTA and CDR2 FQGTGA. The ends were cut back, 0 bases at V and 8 bases at J, with 10 bases in the middle. The CDR3 has 13 amino acids. CDR3: CASSLTGVGGYTF. The CDR3 DNA reads as TGTGCCAGCAGCTTAACAGGGGTGGGCGGCTACACCTTC.

This chain connects TRBV18 to TRBJ2-1; 8 nucleotides align to TRBD1. The V gene's germline CDR1 is KGHSH and CDR2 LQKENI. The CDR3 length is 15 residues. V trimming: 3 bases; J trimming: 3 bases; junction bases outside the gene matches: 4. CDR3 in amino acids: CASSPWTGSYNEQFF. In DNA, the CDR3 is TGTGCCAGCTCACCGTGGACAGGGAGCTACAATGAGCAGTTCTTC.

This clone was observed at least ten times. The chain is built from TRBV2 and TRBJ2-7; 8 nucleotides line up with TRBD2. Losses at the gene ends were 11 bases for V and 0 bases for J; bases not matched to a gene: 6. Germline V gene data show CDR1 as SNHLY and CDR2 as FYNNEI. The CDR3 loop spans 13 amino acids. This CDR3 is CASAGGYSYEQYF. CDR3 DNA: TGTGCCTCGGCGGGGGGCTACTCCTACGAGCAGTACTTC.

The chain carries TRBV5-4 and TRBJ2-2; 9 positions agree with TRBD2. CDR3 length: 17 residues. CDR1 is SGHNT, CDR2 YYREEE, per germline (reference sequence). The V gene end was trimmed by 3 bases and the J gene end by 1 base; junction bases not matched to a gene: 7. In DNA, the CDR3 is TGTGCCAGCAGCTCGCCGACTAGCGGACAGAACACCGGGGAGCTGTTTTTT. Amino acids: CASSSPTSGQNTGELFF.

The chain is built from TRBV27 and TRBJ2-2; D possibly corresponds to TRBD2 (5 bases). The length of the CDR3 is 15 residues. Trimming shortened V by 5 bases and J by 5 bases, and 15 bases separated the two germline ends. Germline V gives CDR1 MNHEY, CDR2 SMNVEV (reference sequence). The CDR3 bases are TGTGCCAGCAGTGAACTAGTGGGTAGAACCGGGGAGCTGTTTTTT. Protein: CASSELVGRTGELFF.

The chain recombines TRBV11-2 with TRBJ2-5, with TRBD2 matching over 7 bases. Trimming cost V 3 bases and J 2 bases; bases outside gene matches: 9. The germline CDR1 and CDR2 sequences are SGHAT and FQNNGV. The CDR3 length is 16 residues. CDR3 in DNA: TGTGCCAGCAGCTTTAGTGTGTCTAGCGGACAAGAGACCCAGTACTTC. Residues: CASSFSVSSGQETQYF.

The V gene is TRBV10-3, the J gene TRBJ2-3; 8 bases match TRBD2. This CDR3 spans 18 amino acids. The V gene end was trimmed by 4 bases and the J gene end by 0 bases; junction bases not matched to a gene: 12. Germline assignment: CDR1 ENHRY and CDR2 SYGVKD. The CDR3: CAISAPPGKRGSTDTQYF. The CDR3 bases are TGTGCCATCAGTGCCCCTCCGGGGAAGCGGGGGAGCACAGATACGCAGTATTTT.

This rearrangement joins TRBV18 to TRBJ1-5; 10 positions match TRBD1. CDR3 length equals 16 residues. Germline V gene lookup returns CDR1 KGHSH and CDR2 LQKENI. Unmatched junction bases numbered 6, after V lost 1 base and J lost 6 bases. CDR3 in amino acids: CASSPLDRGLAQPQHF. Here the CDR3 DNA reads TGTGCCAGCTCACCACTCGACAGGGGGCTTGCTCAGCCCCAGCATTTT.

The chain has TRBV24-1 and TRBJ2-7; 9 bases fit TRBD1. The CDR3 is 20 residues long. V shed 0 bases, J shed 4 bases, and the junction held 18 bases outside the gene matches. CDR1 is KGHDR and CDR2 is SFDVKD in the germline V gene. The CDR3 loop reads CATSDLQIGPEDRGRYEQYF. The CDR3 DNA reads as TGTGCCACCAGTGATTTGCAAATCGGGCCGGAGGACAGGGGTCGGTACGAGCAGTACTTC.

J is TRBJ1-1 and V is TRBV5-1; unclear D gene. Germline-derived CDR1 and CDR2 are SGHRS and YFSETQ. The CDR3 is made up of 14 amino acids. Deletions cut 4 bases from V and 0 bases from J, with 10 bases between. The DNA for the CDR3 is TGCGCCAGCAGCCGCAGCGCTATGAACACTGAAGCTTTCTTT. Its translation is CASSRSAMNTEAFF. The complete variable domain, with remaining parts taken from reference TRBV5-1 and TRBJ1-1, reads KAGVTQTPRYLIKTRGQQVTLSCSPISGHRSVSWYQQTPGQGLQFLFEYFSETQRNKGNFPGRFSGRQFSNSRSEMNVSTLELGDSALYLCASSRSAMNTEAFFGQGTRLTVV.

This clone was observed a few times. The chain's CDR3 is CASSMRGGWETQYF. In nucleotides, the CDR3 is TGTGCCAGTAGTATGCGGGGGGGCTGGGAGACCCAGTACTTC. The rearrangement uses TRBV19 and TRBJ2-5; 9 bases fit TRBD2. Per germline, CDR1 LNHDA and CDR2 SQIVND (reference sequence). The CDR3 has 14 residues. V lost 3 bases to trimming and J lost 5 bases; unmatched junction nucleotides: 4.

V usage is TRBV15 and J usage is TRBJ1-2; D gene ambiguous. This CDR3 has 15 amino acids. V was cut by 1 base and J by 4 bases, with 13 bases left in between. CDR1 and CDR2 from the germline V gene are LNHNV and YYDKDF (reference sequence). CDR3 loop: CATSRGAETFYGYTF. CDR3 in DNA: TGTGCCACCAGCAGAGGGGCCGAAACCTTCTATGGCTACACCTTC.

The chain joins TRBV28 to TRBJ2-1; TRBD2 matches at 7 bases. Germline V CDR1 and CDR2: MDHEN, SYDVKM. J was trimmed by 3 bases and V by 6 bases; bases with no gene match: 8. This CDR3 contains 15 residues. DNA of the CDR3: TGTGCCAGCAGGCCGTGGACGGGGGGCTACAATGAGCAGTTCTTC. Residues: CASRPWTGGYNEQFF.

CDR3 amino acids: CASSHDTQGGNTIYF. The CDR3 nucleotides read TGTGCCAGCAGTCACGACACCCAGGGTGGAAACACCATATATTTT. The chain employs TRBV28 and TRBJ1-3; perhaps TRBD1 as D (5 bases). Germline CDR1 and CDR2: MDHEN and SYDVKM. V was trimmed by 5 bases and J by 3 bases, leaving 14 bases between them. The CDR3 has 15 residues.

The V and J genes are TRBV11-3 and TRBJ2-3; no definite D call. V was pared by 1 base and J by 6 bases, with 11 bases between. From germline, CDR1 is SGHNT and CDR2 YENEEA. The CDR3 runs to 14 residues. DNA of the CDR3: TGTGCCAGCAGCTTAGGAGGTATTGGGGATACGCAGTATTTT. Amino acids: CASSLGGIGDTQYF.

This chain's CDR3 is CASSLLGLAGNNEQFF. CDR3 DNA sequence: TGTGCCAGCAGCCTATTGGGACTAGCGGGTAACAATGAGCAGTTCTTC. The V and J genes are TRBV7-2 and TRBJ2-1; TRBD2 aligns across 12 bases. In germline, CDR1 is SGHTA, CDR2 FQGNSA. This CDR3 is 16 amino acids long. Trimming at V came to 5 bases and at J to 5 bases, leaving 7 bases not matched to a gene.

This clone showed up just a few times. V and J are TRBV5-1 and TRBJ2-2, with D possibly TRBD1 on 5 matching bases. This CDR3 spans 14 amino acids. CDR1 and CDR2 (germline): SGHRS, YFSETQ. Trimming removed 2 bases at V and 2 bases at J, with 7 bases between. CDR3 sequence reads: CASSFTGNTGELFF. The CDR3 nucleotides are TGCGCCAGCAGCTTTACAGGAAACACCGGGGAGCTGTTTTTT.

This clone was found once. The rearrangement joins TRBV5-4 to TRBJ2-5; a weak D match, TRBD1 (5 bases). Germline CDR1 is SGHNT and CDR2 is YYREEE (reference sequence). Trimming stripped 0 bases from V and 5 bases from J, with 14 bases between. The CDR3 is 15 amino acids. The CDR3 nucleotides read TGTGCCAGCAGCTTGGAGGTTAAGGGGATCGAGACCCAGTACTTC. Translated, it gives CASSLEVKGIETQYF. Based on the CDR3 plus reference TRBV5-4 and TRBJ2-5, the full variable domain is ETGVTQSPTHLIKTRGQQVTLRCSSQSGHNTVSWYQQALGQGPQFIFQYYREEENGRGNFPPRFSGLQFPNYSSELNVNALELDDSALYLCASSLEVKGIETQYFGPGTRLLVL.

This rearrangement joins TRBV7-2 to TRBJ2-7; D is perhaps TRBD1 (6 bases). V lost 0 bases to trimming and J lost 3 bases, with 9 bases between them. The CDR3 is 14 amino acids. Germline V lookup: CDR1 SGHTA, CDR2 FQGNSA. In nucleotides, the CDR3 is TGTGCCAGCAGCTTAGCGAGGGACAACTACGAGCAGTACTTC. This gives the protein CASSLARDNYEQYF.

This clone was observed a handful of times. The V call is TRBV7-8, the J call TRBJ1-4; 10 nucleotides match TRBD1. V lost 3 bases to trimming and J lost 7 bases; unmatched junction nucleotides: 5. The CDR3 consists of 15 residues. Germline loops: CDR1 SGHVS, CDR2 FQNEAQ. The CDR3 bases are TGTGCCAGCAGCTTGGGACAGGGGTGGGGTGAAAAACTGTTTTTT. The encoded protein is CASSLGQGWGEKLFF.

This rearrangement joins TRBV27 to TRBJ2-3; D is perhaps TRBD1 (5 bases). The germline V and J ends were trimmed by 2 bases and 10 bases, with 13 bases remaining between them. This CDR3 spans 13 amino acids. Germline loops: CDR1 MNHEY, CDR2 SMNVEV (reference sequence). In nucleotides, the CDR3 is TGTGCCAGCAGTTTAAACCAAGGGGTGGCGCAGTATTTT. Amino acids: CASSLNQGVAQYF.

This clone was seen many times. The chain employs TRBV6-5 and TRBJ1-5; 8 nucleotides align to TRBD1. Germline CDR1 and CDR2: MNHEY and SVGAGI. The length of the CDR3 is 15 residues. Unmatched junction bases numbered 3, after V lost 4 bases and J lost 1 base. CDR3 sequence: CASSLQGGSNQPQHF. Here the CDR3 DNA reads TGTGCCAGCAGTTTACAGGGGGGCAGCAATCAGCCCCAGCATTTT.

The CDR3 DNA follows: TGTGCCAGCAGCCCCTCTAGTCTTCCGTATAGCAATCAGCCCCAGCATTTT. Amino acids: CASSPSSLPYSNQPQHF. The rearrangement links TRBV7-9 to TRBJ1-5, with unresolved D. V gave up 5 bases and J gave up 0 bases, with 17 bases separating them. The CDR3 length is 17 residues. Germline loops: CDR1 SEHNR, CDR2 FQNEAQ (reference sequence).

This clone was detected only a few times. The chain recombines TRBV5-4 with TRBJ2-5, with a weak D call TRBD1 (6 bases). The V end was cut by 4 bases, the J end by 4 bases, with 8 bases between. Germline CDR1 and CDR2: SGHNT and YYREEE (reference sequence). The CDR3 is made up of 12 amino acids. This CDR3 reads CASSLTGETQYF. In nucleotides, the CDR3 is TGTGCCAGCAGCCTGACAGGAGAGACCCAGTACTTC.